This entry describes one T cell receptor beta chain. The data derive from a study of blood T cell repertoires in COVID-19. Original processing notes: Amplification of reference gene primers was used by the study to estimate nucleated cell counts. Sequencing was performed with immunoSEQ multiplex PCR; in TCRdb, only in-frame clones are kept and a portion is missing. From that table come the V and J calls and clone size; the DNA was used to work out D and trimming. The sample lists about 260,000 clones; around 88% were seen once. The TCR sequence derives from a man aged 25-45 years with active or convalescent COVID-19. The sequenced material came from peripheral blood.

The CDR3 nucleotides are TGTGCCAGCAGTGGGATCGAGGGTCCGTACGAGCAGTACTTC. Its protein is CASSGIEGPYEQYF. The chain carries TRBV2 and TRBJ2-7; TRBD2 is a possible D gene (5 bases). In germline, CDR1 is SNHLY, CDR2 FYNNEI. The CDR3 length is 14 residues. Deletions cut 4 bases from V and 4 bases from J, with 14 bases between.